This T cell receptor beta chain comes out of a study of tumor-infiltrating lymphocytes in oesophageal squamous cell carcinoma. A remark on this clonotype: Because the CDR3 is missing its conserved closing phenylalanine or tryptophan, this is likely a read error. Because the CDR3's place on the DNA is in doubt, the DNA is left out and the CDR3 is given as listed by TCRdb.

Germline loops: CDR1 SGHRS, CDR2 YFSETQ. The CDR3 totals 16 residues, both ends included. TCRdb used MiXCR to reprocess the PCR reads, holding one entry per CDR3 protein. The sample shows roughly 23,000 distinct CDR3 sequences, around 34% of them seen only once. Input material: esophageal tumor tissue. The sequence was obtained from a female donor with esophageal squamous cell carcinoma. The V gene is TRBV5-1, the J gene TRBJ2-6; the DNA was not used to check the table's D call, TRBD2. CDR3 residues: CASSTMTSGLEQYFGA.